The 7 T cell receptor beta chains below were found in one sample sequenced in a study of cytomegalovirus exposure and HLA in healthy donors. Libraries were prepared by immunoSEQ multiplex PCR; TCRdb keeps only in-frame clonotypes and omits some of them. In the table there are about 360,000 clones, around 86% of which are singletons. The specimen was PBMCs. All receptors derive from a woman aged 18 to 35 in good health and CMV-seronegative.

The chain combines TRBV5-6 with TRBJ2-2; the match to TRBD1 covers 9 bases. CDR1 is SGHDT, CDR2 YYEEEE, per germline. With 4 bases clipped from V and 4 bases from J, the junction kept 8 bases outside the gene matches. The CDR3 contains 16 residues. The CDR3 nucleotides are TGTGCCAGCAGCCGCGTACAGGGGGCACGCACCGGGGAGCTGTTTTTT. It translates to CASSRVQGARTGELFF.

This clone was picked up a small number of times. V usage is TRBV27 and J usage is TRBJ2-2; TRBD2 agrees at 10 bases. V shed 5 bases, J shed 4 bases, and the junction held 7 bases outside the gene matches. The CDR3 totals 16 residues. Germline CDR1 and CDR2: MNHEY and SMNVEV (reference sequence). The CDR3 loop is CASSQRGGHGTGELFF. In DNA form, the CDR3 reads TGTGCCAGCAGTCAGCGGGGGGGCCATGGCACCGGGGAGCTGTTTTTT.

The J gene is TRBJ2-7, the V gene TRBV29-1; TRBD2 aligns across 8 bases. J gave up 5 bases and V 3 bases, and 15 bases lay outside the gene matches. Germline-derived CDR1 and CDR2 are SQVTM and ANQGSEA. This CDR3 has 16 amino acids. The CDR3 here is CSVETAWERETNEQYF. The DNA of the CDR3 is TGCAGCGTTGAGACTGCTTGGGAGCGGGAGACCAACGAGCAGTACTTC.

V usage is TRBV5-1 and J usage is TRBJ1-1; 9 positions agree with TRBD1. The CDR3 consists of 16 residues. Germline trimming cut 0 bases from V and 5 bases from J; bases unmatched to any gene: 8. Per germline, CDR1 SGHRS and CDR2 YFSETQ. The CDR3 region is CASSLGGQGWPTEAFF. CDR3 DNA: TGCGCCAGCAGCTTGGGGGGACAGGGATGGCCTACTGAAGCTTTCTTT. The full variable domain, completed using reference TRBV5-1 and TRBJ1-1, is KAGVTQTPRYLIKTRGQQVTLSCSPISGHRSVSWYQQTPGQGLQFLFEYFSETQRNKGNFPGRFSGRQFSNSRSEMNVSTLELGDSALYLCASSLGGQGWPTEAFFGQGTRLTVV.

The V call is TRBV5-1, the J call TRBJ2-1; 10 positions match TRBD2. Germline CDR1 and CDR2: SGHRS and YFSETQ. This CDR3 is 15 amino acids long. J was trimmed by 4 bases and V by 4 bases; bases with no gene match: 5. CDR3 protein: CASSEGLADYNEQFF. The CDR3 DNA reads as TGCGCCAGCAGCGAAGGACTAGCGGATTACAATGAGCAGTTCTTC. The variable domain in full, with the rest retrieved from reference TRBV5-1 and TRBJ2-1, is KAGVTQTPRYLIKTRGQQVTLSCSPISGHRSVSWYQQTPGQGLQFLFEYFSETQRNKGNFPGRFSGRQFSNSRSEMNVSTLELGDSALYLCASSEGLADYNEQFFGPGTRLTVL.

This chain links TRBV30 with TRBJ1-4; TRBD1 aligns across 11 bases. Germline assignment: CDR1 GTSNPN and CDR2 SVGIG (reference sequence). V lost 2 bases and J lost 7; bases outside the gene matches: 3. The length of the CDR3 is 14 residues. For the CDR3, the DNA is TGTGCCTGGAGTCGGACAGGGGGCATTGAAAAACTGTTTTTT. As protein: CAWSRTGGIEKLFF.

This chain connects TRBV11-2 to TRBJ1-1; no reliable D call. The CDR3 totals 14 residues. Deletions cut 1 base from V and 7 bases from J, with 13 bases between. CDR1 SGHAT and CDR2 FQNNGV come from the germline V gene. The CDR3 spells CASSLVPGSDEAFF. CDR3 in DNA: TGTGCCAGCAGCTTAGTCCCAGGATCCGATGAAGCTTTCTTT.